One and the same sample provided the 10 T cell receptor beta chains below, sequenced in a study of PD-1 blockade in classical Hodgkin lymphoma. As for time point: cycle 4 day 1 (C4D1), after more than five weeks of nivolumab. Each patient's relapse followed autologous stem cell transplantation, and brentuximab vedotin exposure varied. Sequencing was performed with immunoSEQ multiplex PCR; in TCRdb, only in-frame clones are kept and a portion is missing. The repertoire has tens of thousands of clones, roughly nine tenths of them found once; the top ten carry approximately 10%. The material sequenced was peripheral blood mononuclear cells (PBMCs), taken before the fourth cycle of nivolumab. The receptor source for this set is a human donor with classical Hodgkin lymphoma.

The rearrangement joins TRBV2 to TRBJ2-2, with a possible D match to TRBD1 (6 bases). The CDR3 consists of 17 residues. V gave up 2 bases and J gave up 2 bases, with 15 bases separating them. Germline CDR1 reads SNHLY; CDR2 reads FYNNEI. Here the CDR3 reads CASSEIGTFTNTGELFF. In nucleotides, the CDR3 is TGTGCCAGCAGTGAAATAGGGACATTTACTAACACCGGGGAGCTGTTTTTT.

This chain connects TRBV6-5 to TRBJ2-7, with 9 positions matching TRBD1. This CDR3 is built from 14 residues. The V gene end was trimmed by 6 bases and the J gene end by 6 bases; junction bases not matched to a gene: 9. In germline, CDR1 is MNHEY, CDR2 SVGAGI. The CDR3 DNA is TGTGCCAGCAGGGCCGGGACAGGGAGGATCGAGCAGTACTTC. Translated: CASRAGTGRIEQYF.

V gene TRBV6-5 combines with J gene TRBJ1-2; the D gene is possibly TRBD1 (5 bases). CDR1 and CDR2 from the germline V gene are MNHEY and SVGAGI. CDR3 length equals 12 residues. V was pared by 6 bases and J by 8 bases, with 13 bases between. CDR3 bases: TGTGCCAGCAGGGATGGTGGGGGGGGCTACACCTTC. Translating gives CASRDGGGGYTF.

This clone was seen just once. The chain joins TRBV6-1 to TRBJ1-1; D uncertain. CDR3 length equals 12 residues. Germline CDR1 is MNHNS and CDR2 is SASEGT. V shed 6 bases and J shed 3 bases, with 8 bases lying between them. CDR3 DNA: TGTGCCAGCAGGATAGGCTACACTGAAGCTTTCTTT. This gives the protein CASRIGYTEAFF.

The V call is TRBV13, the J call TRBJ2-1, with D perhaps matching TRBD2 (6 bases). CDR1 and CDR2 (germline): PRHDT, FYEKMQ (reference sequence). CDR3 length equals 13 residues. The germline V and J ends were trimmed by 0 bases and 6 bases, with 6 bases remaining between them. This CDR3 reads CASSLGTSNEQFF. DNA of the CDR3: TGTGCCAGCAGCTTAGGGACTAGCAATGAGCAGTTCTTC.

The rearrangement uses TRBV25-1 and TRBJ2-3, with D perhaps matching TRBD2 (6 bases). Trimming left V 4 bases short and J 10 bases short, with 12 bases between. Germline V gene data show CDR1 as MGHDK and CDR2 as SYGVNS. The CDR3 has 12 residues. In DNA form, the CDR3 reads TGTGCCAGCAGTGTCGCTCCGGGAGCGCAGTATTTT. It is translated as CASSVAPGAQYF.

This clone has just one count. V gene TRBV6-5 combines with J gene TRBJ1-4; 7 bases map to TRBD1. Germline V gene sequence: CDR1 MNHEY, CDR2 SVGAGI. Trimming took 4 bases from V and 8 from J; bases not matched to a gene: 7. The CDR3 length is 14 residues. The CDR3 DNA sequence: TGTGCCAGCAGTTCGGAAGGGGGCGCGGAAAAACTGTTTTTT. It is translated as CASSSEGGAEKLFF.

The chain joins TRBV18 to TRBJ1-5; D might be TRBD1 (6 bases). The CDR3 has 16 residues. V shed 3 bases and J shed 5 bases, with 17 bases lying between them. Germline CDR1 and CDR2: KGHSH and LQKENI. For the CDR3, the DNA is TGTGCCAGCTCACCTACGATGGGACAAAACGATCAGCCCCAGCATTTT. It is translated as CASSPTMGQNDQPQHF.

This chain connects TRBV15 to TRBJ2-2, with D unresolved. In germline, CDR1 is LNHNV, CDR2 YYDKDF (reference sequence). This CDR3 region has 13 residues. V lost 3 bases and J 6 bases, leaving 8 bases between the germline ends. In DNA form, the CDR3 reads TGTGCCACCAGCAGGTCTAATTCCGGGGAGCTGTTTTTT. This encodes CATSRSNSGELFF.

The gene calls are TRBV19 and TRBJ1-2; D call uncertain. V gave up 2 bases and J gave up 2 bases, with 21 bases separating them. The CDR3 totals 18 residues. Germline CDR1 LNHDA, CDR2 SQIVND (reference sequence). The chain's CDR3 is CASSINWEPGSSNYGYTF. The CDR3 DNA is TGTGCCAGTAGTATAAACTGGGAACCGGGTTCAAGCAACTATGGCTACACCTTC. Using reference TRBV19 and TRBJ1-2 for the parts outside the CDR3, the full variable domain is DGGITQSPKYLFRKEGQNVTLSCEQNLNHDAMYWYRQDPGQGLRLIYYSQIVNDFQKGDIAEGYSVSREKKESFPLTVTSAQKNPTAFYLCASSINWEPGSSNYGYTFGSGTRLTVV.